One and the same sample provided the 2 T cell receptor beta chains below, sequenced in a study of T cell responses to AZD1222 COVID-19 vaccine. Profiling relied on immunoSEQ multiplex PCR, and the TCRdb table lists in-frame clones only, not all of them. This sample has about 140,000 clones, with over 75% found just once. This sample comprised peripheral blood, obtained 28 days after the second dose of the MenACWY control vaccine. The receptors derive from an adult who received the MenACWY meningococcal vaccine as a control.

The J gene is TRBJ2-7, the V gene TRBV4-3; D not certain. CDR1 is LGHNA, CDR2 YSLEER, per germline. V lost 1 base to trimming and J lost 3 bases, with 13 bases between them. The CDR3 sequence is 15 residues long. The CDR3 coding sequence is TGCGCCAGCAGCCAAGGATCCTACGATGGCTACGAGCAGTACTTC. This sequence encodes CASSQGSYDGYEQYF.

V and J are TRBV4-3 and TRBJ2-1; maybe TRBD2 (6 bases). This CDR3 region has 15 residues. V lost 4 bases to trimming and J lost 10 bases, with 20 bases between them. Germline V gives CDR1 LGHNA, CDR2 YSLEER. CDR3 loop: CASSPRGVADGEQFF. The CDR3 bases are TGCGCCAGCAGCCCTCGAGGGGTAGCGGATGGGGAGCAGTTCTTC.